This T cell receptor beta chain was sequenced in a study of OX40 agonist ivuxolimab in advanced cancers. Study-level information: Dose-escalation patients had hepatocellular carcinoma, melanoma, renal cell or head and neck cancer. Of the patients, three showed partial responses, one with hepatocellular carcinoma and two with cutaneous melanoma.

About this clone: Its target is unknown.

The CDR3 is 14 amino acids. The V gene end was trimmed by 7 bases and the J gene end by 4 bases; junction bases not matched to a gene: 9. CDR1 is WNHNN and CDR2 is SYGVQD in the germline V gene (reference sequence). General observations from the study: Those patients achieving a partial response at 0.1-3.0 mg/kg showed among the lowest clonal expansion.

Sequencing used immunoSEQ multiplex PCR; TCRdb keeps in-frame clones, though not all of them. The sample comprises fewer than 80,000 clones, approximately 80% of which are singletons, and under 7% rests with the top ten. The sequencing used CD4+ or CD8+ T cells sorted from blood, collected in a trial of the OX40 agonist ivuxolimab. This sequence was found in an adult with an advanced solid tumor such as melanoma, head and neck, liver or kidney cancer. This chain uses TRBV10-1 with TRBJ2-7; 8 positions agree with TRBD1. In DNA form, the CDR3 reads TGCGCCAGCAAGGAAGAGGACAGGGTTTACGAGCAGTACGTC. The encoded protein is CASKEEDRVYEQYV.